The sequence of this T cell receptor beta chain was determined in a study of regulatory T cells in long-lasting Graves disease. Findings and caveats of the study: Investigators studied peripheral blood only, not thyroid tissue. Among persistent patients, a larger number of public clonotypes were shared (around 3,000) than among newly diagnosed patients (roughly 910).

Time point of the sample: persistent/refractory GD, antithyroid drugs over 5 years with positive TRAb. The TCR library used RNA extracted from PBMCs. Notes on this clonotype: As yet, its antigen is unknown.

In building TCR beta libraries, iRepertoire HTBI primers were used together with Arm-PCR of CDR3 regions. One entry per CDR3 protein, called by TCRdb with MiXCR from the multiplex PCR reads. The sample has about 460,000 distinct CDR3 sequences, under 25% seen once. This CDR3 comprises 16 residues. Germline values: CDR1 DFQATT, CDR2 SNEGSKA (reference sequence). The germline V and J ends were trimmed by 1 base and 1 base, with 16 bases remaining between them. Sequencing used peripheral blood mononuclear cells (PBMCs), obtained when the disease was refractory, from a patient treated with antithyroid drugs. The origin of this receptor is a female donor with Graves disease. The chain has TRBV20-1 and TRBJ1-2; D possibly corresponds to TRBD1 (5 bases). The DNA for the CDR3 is TGCAGTGCTAGAGGGGCTTTTGGGGGTCTTAACTATGGCTACACCTTC. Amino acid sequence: CSARGAFGGLNYGYTF.